Below are 30 T cell receptor beta chains sequenced from a single sample in a study of blood T cell repertoires in COVID-19. Sequencing used immunoSEQ multiplex PCR; TCRdb keeps in-frame clones, though not all of them. The repertoire holds 55,000 to 75,000 clones, 85% to 90% seen once, with approximately 1.5% in the top ten. Input material: peripheral blood. These receptors all stem from a man aged 60-69 years with acute or convalescent COVID-19.

In its sample, this clone was seen once. The genes are TRBV6-5 and TRBJ2-2; TRBD1 agrees at 10 bases. Trimming took 6 bases from V and 7 from J; bases not matched to a gene: 8. The CDR3 loop spans 15 amino acids. Germline V gives CDR1 MNHEY, CDR2 SVGAGI. DNA for the CDR3: TGTGCCAGCAGCCAGACAGGGGGCTGGGGCGGGGAGCTGTTTTTT. This gives the protein CASSQTGGWGGELFF.

V is TRBV19 and J is TRBJ1-1; TRBD1 agrees at 8 bases. Germline values: CDR1 LNHDA, CDR2 SQIVND (reference sequence). The CDR3 covers 15 residues. V was pared by 5 bases and J by 5 bases, with 10 bases of the junction left unmatched. CDR3 amino acids: CASSSKDRGWTEAFF. The CDR3 nucleotides are TGTGCCAGTAGTTCAAAAGACAGGGGATGGACTGAAGCTTTCTTT. Full variable domain (missing parts from reference TRBV19 and TRBJ1-1): DGGITQSPKYLFRKEGQNVTLSCEQNLNHDAMYWYRQDPGQGLRLIYYSQIVNDFQKGDIAEGYSVSREKKESFPLTVTSAQKNPTAFYLCASSSKDRGWTEAFFGQGTRLTVV.

The rearrangement links TRBV30 to TRBJ1-3, with 7 bases lining up with TRBD1. The CDR3 has 13 amino acids. Germline CDR1 is GTSNPN and CDR2 is SVGIG (reference sequence). Germline trimming cut 7 bases from V and 9 bases from J; bases unmatched to any gene: 12. The CDR3 sequence is CASYRGGSGTIYF. CDR3 nucleotides: TGTGCCTCGTACCGAGGGGGCTCAGGCACCATATATTTT.

The chain links TRBV5-1 to TRBJ1-2; no reliable D call. Trimming took off 1 base at V and 0 bases at J, with 13 bases between the two ends. The CDR3 runs to 16 residues. The germline V gene has CDR1 SGHRS and CDR2 YFSETQ. CDR3 in amino acids: CASSLTPGTSNYGYTF. The CDR3 coding sequence is TGCGCCAGCAGCTTGACCCCAGGTACTTCTAACTATGGCTACACCTTC.

The genes are TRBV19 and TRBJ1-2; 8 nucleotides line up with TRBD1. There are 14 residues in the CDR3. CDR1 LNHDA and CDR2 SQIVND come from the germline V gene (reference sequence). V trimming: 5 bases; J trimming: 5 bases; junction bases outside the gene matches: 7. CDR3 in DNA: TGTGCCAGTAGTGTTGGACAGGGAGGTTATGGCTACACCTTC. It is translated as CASSVGQGGYGYTF. The variable domain in full, completed from reference TRBV19 and TRBJ1-2, reads DGGITQSPKYLFRKEGQNVTLSCEQNLNHDAMYWYRQDPGQGLRLIYYSQIVNDFQKGDIAEGYSVSREKKESFPLTVTSAQKNPTAFYLCASSVGQGGYGYTFGSGTRLTVV.

The rearrangement joins TRBV11-2 to TRBJ2-2; no clear D. Deletions cut 5 bases from V and 1 base from J, with 14 bases between. Looked up from germline, CDR1 is SGHAT and CDR2 is FQNNGV. The CDR3 has 16 amino acids. The CDR3 sequence: CASSRNNDWNTGELFF. The CDR3, as DNA: TGTGCCAGCAGCCGGAACAACGACTGGAACACCGGGGAGCTGTTTTTT.

A few counts support this clone. The chain uses TRBV2 and TRBJ1-1; perhaps TRBD1 as D (5 bases). The germline V gene encodes CDR1 SNHLY and CDR2 FYNNEI. This CDR3 is built from 14 residues. V lost 6 bases and J lost 1, with 12 bases in between. Here the CDR3 reads CASSAGRPNTEAFF. The CDR3 DNA sequence: TGTGCCAGCAGCGCGGGACGGCCGAACACTGAAGCTTTCTTT.

The chain is built from TRBV19 and TRBJ2-3, with D possibly matching TRBD2 (6 bases). The germline V gene has CDR1 LNHDA and CDR2 SQIVND (reference sequence). The ends were cut back, 6 bases at V and 2 bases at J, with 15 bases in the middle. The CDR3 sequence is 15 residues long. This chain's CDR3 is CASSVEGPVTDTQYF. The CDR3 region has the DNA TGTGCCAGTAGCGTGGAGGGACCGGTCACAGATACGCAGTATTTT.

The CDR3 sequence: CASSSSGQSEKLFF. The CDR3 DNA follows: TGTGCCAGCAGTTCCTCAGGACAAAGTGAAAAACTGTTTTTT. The rearrangement joins TRBV27 to TRBJ1-4; the D gene is possibly TRBD1 (5 bases). This CDR3 is 14 amino acids long. With 4 bases removed from V and 7 bases from J, the gap between germline ends came to 13 bases. Germline V gene lookup returns CDR1 MNHEY and CDR2 SMNVEV (reference sequence).

This clone came up a few times. The chain joins TRBV10-2 to TRBJ1-2; 10 bases align to TRBD1. Germline CDR1 is WSHSY and CDR2 is SAAADI. Germline trimming cut 9 bases from V and 2 bases from J; bases unmatched to any gene: 6. This CDR3 has 14 amino acids. CDR3 DNA: TGCGCCAGTAAACCGGGACAGGGGAACTATGGCTACACCTTC. Its protein is CASKPGQGNYGYTF.

V and J are TRBV30 and TRBJ2-1, with D tentatively TRBD1 (6 bases). There are 13 residues in the CDR3. Germline CDR1 reads GTSNPN; CDR2 reads SVGIG (reference sequence). The ends were cut back, 8 bases at V and 2 bases at J, with 13 bases in the middle. In DNA form, the CDR3 reads TGTGCCGGCTCAGAGGGGGCCTACAATGAGCAGTTCTTC. This translates into CAGSEGAYNEQFF.

The genes are TRBV19 and TRBJ2-6; possible D gene TRBD1, 6 bases. The CDR3 is 16 residues long. CDR1 LNHDA and CDR2 SQIVND come from the germline V gene (reference sequence). V dropped 2 bases and J dropped 0 bases, with 8 bases sitting between them. The CDR3 nucleotides are TGTGCCAGTAGTATACTACAGGGCTCTGGGGCCAACGTCCTGACTTTC. This encodes CASSILQGSGANVLTF.

The V gene is TRBV2, the J gene TRBJ1-4; 9 positions match TRBD1. Germline CDR1 SNHLY, CDR2 FYNNEI. CDR3 size: 14 residues. J gave up 7 bases and V 4 bases, and 4 bases lay outside the gene matches. The CDR3 loop reads CASSAGTGSEKLFF. The DNA of the CDR3 is TGTGCCAGCAGTGCGGGGACAGGGTCTGAAAAACTGTTTTTT.

This chain uses TRBV13 with TRBJ2-1, with 9 bases aligning to TRBD1. Germline CDR1 is PRHDT and CDR2 is FYEKMQ (reference sequence). The CDR3 has 16 amino acids. The V and J ends lost 1 base and 5 bases, in that order; junction bases with no gene match: 6. The CDR3 here is CASSLVGQGVHNEQFF. CDR3 bases: TGTGCCAGCAGCTTAGTGGGACAGGGAGTGCACAATGAGCAGTTCTTC.

The genes are TRBV18 and TRBJ1-2; D gene unclear. This CDR3 spans 13 amino acids. Between the trimmed V and J ends, which lost 3 bases and 8 bases, there was a span of 13 bases. The germline V gene has CDR1 KGHSH and CDR2 LQKENI. CDR3: CASSPAELWGYTF. The CDR3 DNA reads TGTGCCAGCTCACCCGCCGAACTTTGGGGCTACACCTTC.

Concerning this clone itself: One end of the junction fails to match germline, which may point to a read error. The V gene is TRBV7-7, the J gene TRBJ2-7; perhaps TRBD1 as D (6 bases). CDR1 SSHAT and CDR2 FNYEAQ come from the germline V gene (reference sequence). This CDR3 contains 14 residues. CDR3 residues: CASRWDTMTYEQYF. CDR3 in DNA: TGTGCTAGCAGGTGGGACACCATGACCTACGAGCAGTACTTC.

In its sample, this clone was seen once. This sequence joins TRBV7-2 and TRBJ2-5; 8 bases map to TRBD1. CDR1 SGHTA and CDR2 FQGNSA come from the germline V gene. The CDR3 is made up of 14 amino acids. V trimming: 6 bases; J trimming: 5 bases; junction bases outside the gene matches: 8. The chain's CDR3 is CASSPGQGFETQYF. In DNA form, the CDR3 reads TGTGCCAGCAGTCCAGGACAGGGCTTTGAGACCCAGTACTTC.

The chain employs TRBV19 and TRBJ1-2; TRBD1 matches 8 bases. V was pared by 6 bases and J by 5 bases, with 14 bases of the junction left unmatched. The CDR3 runs to 16 residues. Germline V gene data show CDR1 as LNHDA and CDR2 as SQIVND (reference sequence). The CDR3 nucleotides read TGTGCCAGTAGAGAATGGCTGCAGGGGGCGAGGTATGGCTACACCTTC. It specifies CASREWLQGARYGYTF.

This sequence joins TRBV5-1 and TRBJ1-1, with a possible D match to TRBD1 (5 bases). Germline values: CDR1 SGHRS, CDR2 YFSETQ. The CDR3 is 17 residues long. Trimming took off 1 base at V and 0 bases at J, with 16 bases between the two ends. CDR3 coding DNA: TGCGCCAGCAGCTTGATCGAATCGGGACTCTTGAACACTGAAGCTTTCTTT. Translated, it gives CASSLIESGLLNTEAFF.

This clone was recorded once. This rearrangement joins TRBV7-9 to TRBJ1-1; TRBD1 matches 7 bases. Germline V lookup: CDR1 SEHNR, CDR2 FQNEAQ (reference sequence). The CDR3 has 15 residues. V was pared by 5 bases and J by 1 base, with 7 bases of the junction left unmatched. CDR3 residues: CASSIPTGRNTEAFF. CDR3 nucleotide sequence: TGTGCCAGCAGCATCCCGACAGGGAGGAACACTGAAGCTTTCTTT.

The CDR3 loop is CASSATGGDWYEQYF. The CDR3 DNA follows: TGCGCCAGCAGCGCGACAGGGGGCGACTGGTACGAGCAGTACTTC. This chain joins TRBV5-1 and TRBJ2-7, with 10 bases aligning to TRBD1. Germline V lookup: CDR1 SGHRS, CDR2 YFSETQ. CDR3 size: 15 residues. Trimming cost V 4 bases and J 4 bases; bases outside gene matches: 8.

The chain couples TRBV5-8 to TRBJ1-4, with 7 bases aligning to TRBD1. The CDR3 contains 16 residues. CDR1 and CDR2 from the germline V gene are SGHTS and YDEGEE. V gave up 0 bases and J gave up 3 bases; unmatched junction bases: 5. The CDR3 is CASSLDRGLSNEKLFF. In DNA form, the CDR3 reads TGTGCCAGCAGCTTGGATAGGGGGCTTTCTAATGAAAAACTGTTTTTT.

This rearrangement joins TRBV5-4 to TRBJ2-5; 10 positions agree with TRBD2. The V and J ends lost 2 bases and 5 bases, in that order; junction bases with no gene match: 6. The CDR3 is 15 residues long. Germline V gene lookup returns CDR1 SGHNT and CDR2 YYREEE (reference sequence). The CDR3 reads CASSFPLAGVETQYF. CDR3 nucleotides: TGTGCCAGCAGCTTTCCTCTAGCGGGGGTTGAGACCCAGTACTTC.

V is TRBV19 and J is TRBJ2-3; 10 positions agree with TRBD2. The CDR3 loop spans 18 amino acids. CDR1 is LNHDA and CDR2 is SQIVND in the germline V gene (reference sequence). The junction had 13 bases not matched to a gene; V was cut back by 5 bases and J by 2 bases. The CDR3: CASSLSIAGGSITDTQYF. The CDR3 DNA sequence: TGTGCCAGTAGTCTTTCCATAGCGGGGGGCTCGATCACAGATACGCAGTATTTT.

CDR3 coding DNA: TGTGCCAGCAGCAAAGAACGGAGCTCTGGAAACACCATATATTTT. It is translated as CASSKERSSGNTIYF. The rearrangement joins TRBV21-1 to TRBJ1-3. TRBV21-1 is annotated as a pseudogene. This CDR3 has 15 amino acids.

This clone was detected a few times. The chain combines TRBV24-1 with TRBJ2-6, with D maybe TRBD1 (6 bases). V lost 4 bases, J lost 3 bases, and 12 bases lay in between. Germline lookup yields CDR1 KGHDR and CDR2 SFDVKD. This CDR3 is built from 16 residues. The CDR3 loop reads CATSDSTGFGANVLTF. In DNA, the CDR3 is TGTGCCACCAGTGACTCCACAGGGTTTGGGGCCAACGTCCTGACTTTC.

J is TRBJ1-2 and V is TRBV5-4; D is uncertain. Looked up from germline, CDR1 is SGHNT and CDR2 is YYREEE (reference sequence). V was pared by 1 base and J by 8 bases, with 15 bases between. CDR3 length: 14 residues. CDR3 nucleotide sequence: TGTGCCAGCAGCTTGTTAAAGGCCTTGGGCGGCTACACCTTC. Protein product: CASSLLKALGGYTF.

This clone was seen just once. The chain employs TRBV18 and TRBJ2-1; 7 bases are shared with TRBD1. Germline CDR1 is KGHSH and CDR2 is LQKENI. The CDR3 runs to 15 residues. Trimming took 4 bases from V and 2 from J; bases not matched to a gene: 5. CDR3 coding DNA: TGTGCCAGCTCACATGACAGGGTACCCTACAATGAGCAGTTCTTC. Translating gives CASSHDRVPYNEQFF.

The V and J genes are TRBV18 and TRBJ2-1, with D tentatively TRBD2 (7 bases). Trimming shortened V by 1 base and J by 4 bases, and 11 bases separated the two germline ends. In germline, CDR1 is KGHSH, CDR2 LQKENI. The CDR3 loop spans 15 amino acids. CDR3 nucleotide sequence: TGTGCCAGCTCACCACTGGCGGGGGCTTACAATGAGCAGTTCTTC. Amino acids: CASSPLAGAYNEQFF.

The J gene is TRBJ1-1, the V gene TRBV27; 9 bases agree with TRBD1. The germline V gene encodes CDR1 MNHEY and CDR2 SMNVEV (reference sequence). The CDR3 is 14 amino acids. With 8 bases clipped from V and 5 bases from J, the junction kept 9 bases outside the gene matches. The CDR3 bases are TGTGCCAGCTTTTTACAGGGGGCTAGTACTGAAGCTTTCTTT. This codes for CASFLQGASTEAFF.